The present T cell receptor (beta chain) was sequenced within a study of blood T cells in healthy people across ages. A J-beta primer mix and a sample-barcoded 5' primer were used in a second PCR of roughly 7 to 12 cycles. TCRdb passed the 5' RACE reads through MiXCR, listing each CDR3 protein once. The data show approximately 880,000 distinct CDR3 sequences, under 50% seen once. The CDR3 consists of 15 residues. The germline CDR1 and CDR2 sequences are DFQATT and SNEGSKA (reference sequence). V usage is TRBV20-1 and J usage is TRBJ2-4, with 10 bases matching TRBD1. The J call could be wrong; TRBJ2-7 is a better fit for the DNA end. The sequencing input was blood. The receptor was isolated from a man aged 25-45 years in good health. CDR3 in amino acids: CSARLGQGLPYEQYF. DNA of the CDR3: TGCAGTGCTAGATTGGGACAGGGGCTACCATACGAGCAGTACTTC.